The T cell receptor beta chain under discussion was sequenced for a study of regulatory T cells in long-lasting Graves disease. Comments on this clonotype: The target antigen is unknown. With a much larger clone just one base away, this may be a read error.

CDR3-region Arm-PCR and iRepertoire HTBI primers produced the TCR beta libraries. TCRdb re-called the multiplex PCR reads through MiXCR, storing one row per CDR3 protein. The data show 350,000 to 550,000 distinct CDR3 sequences, with approximately 15% seen just once and around a sixth held by the top ten. Broader study findings: Favored gene segments in persistent disease were TRBV28, TRBJ1-2 and TRBJ2-5.

The germline V gene encodes CDR1 SNHLY and CDR2 FYNNEI. CDR3 size: 15 residues. V lost 2 bases to trimming and J lost 5 bases; unmatched junction nucleotides: 7. Regarding time point: newly diagnosed GD, antithyroid drugs for less than 3 months. PBMCs provided the RNA from which the TCR library was made. These same records also appear under a second study, on T cells in Graves' hyperthyroidism and ophthalmopathy. That source adds: First-round RT-PCR targeting the TCR CDR3 was performed with the HTBI primer set. In the blood, most expanded thyroid clonotypes above 0.001 appeared as well.

The genes are TRBV2 and TRBJ1-1; 8 positions agree with TRBD1. The material was peripheral blood mononuclear cells (PBMCs), obtained at new diagnosis, from a patient treated with antithyroid drugs. The origin of this receptor is a woman aged 45-65 years with Graves disease. The CDR3 DNA reads TGTGCCAGCAGTGAATCGGGACAGGATGGGACTGAAGCTTTCTTT. It translates to CASSESGQDGTEAFF.